The entry below describes one T cell receptor beta chain. Clones were read by immunoSEQ multiplex PCR, and TCRdb kept only the in-frame ones, dropping some. The sample has about 180,000 clones; 88% are singletons. The CDR3 is made up of 15 amino acids. Germline CDR1 is GTSNPN and CDR2 is SVGIG (reference sequence). V dropped 1 base and J dropped 7 bases, with 14 bases sitting between them. This entry comes from a study of blood T cell repertoires in COVID-19. In the study overall: Some COVID-19 samples were acute and others convalescent; all came from the United States, Italy and Spain.

Participants came from about 23 US areas, aged roughly 18 to 100 years. The sequencing input was PBMCs or T cells enriched from blood (not recorded which). The TCR originated in a woman between 18 and 29 years old who had recovered from COVID-19. The chain joins TRBV30 to TRBJ1-6; D unclear. The CDR3 DNA follows: TGTGCCTGGAGTGCCGGGGAGTCCGGGAATTCACCCCTCCACTTT. Translated, it gives CAWSAGESGNSPLHF. Looking up the rest from reference TRBV30 and TRBJ1-6 gives the full variable domain: SQTIHQWPATLVQPVGSPLSLECTVEGTSNPNLYWYRQAAGRGLQLLFYSVGIGQISSEVPQNLSASRPQDRQFILSSKKLLLSDSGFYLCAWSAGESGNSPLHFGNGTRLTVT.